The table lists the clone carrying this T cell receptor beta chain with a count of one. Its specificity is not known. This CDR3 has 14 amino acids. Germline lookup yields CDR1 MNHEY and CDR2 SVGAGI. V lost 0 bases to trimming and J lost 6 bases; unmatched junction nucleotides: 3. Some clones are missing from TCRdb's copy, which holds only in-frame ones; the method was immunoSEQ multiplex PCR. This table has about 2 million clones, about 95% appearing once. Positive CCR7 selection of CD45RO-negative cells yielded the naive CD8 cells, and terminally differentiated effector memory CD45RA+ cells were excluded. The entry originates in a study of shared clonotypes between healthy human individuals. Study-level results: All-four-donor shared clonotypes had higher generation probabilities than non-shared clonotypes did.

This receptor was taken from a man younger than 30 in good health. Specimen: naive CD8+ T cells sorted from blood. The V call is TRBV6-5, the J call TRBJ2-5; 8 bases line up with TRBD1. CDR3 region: CASSYSGQGQTQYF. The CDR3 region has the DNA TGTGCCAGCAGTTACTCTGGACAGGGACAGACCCAGTACTTC.